This T cell receptor (beta chain) stems from a study of OX40 agonist ivuxolimab in advanced cancers. Turning to the study itself: Prior checkpoint blockade (anti-PD-1, anti-PD-L1 or anti-CTLA-4) was permitted; approximately 40% had it.

Note on this clone: Its ends do not fully match the called genes, so a read error is possible.

The CDR3 is made up of 14 amino acids. Germline V gives CDR1 SGDLS, CDR2 YYNGEE. Sequencing was performed with immunoSEQ multiplex PCR; in TCRdb, only in-frame clones are kept and a portion is missing. The repertoire includes some 17,000 clones, around three quarters of them detected once, and roughly 25% sits in the top ten. The TCR sequence derives from an adult with an advanced solid tumor such as melanoma, head and neck, liver or kidney cancer. V is TRBV9 and J is TRBJ2-7, with D hard to call. Sequencing used CD4+ or CD8+ T cells sorted from blood, obtained in a trial of the OX40 agonist ivuxolimab. CDR3 in amino acids: CASSVDTGPYEQCF. The CDR3 nucleotides read TGTGCCAGCAGCGTAGATACTGGACCCTACGAGCAGTGCTTC.